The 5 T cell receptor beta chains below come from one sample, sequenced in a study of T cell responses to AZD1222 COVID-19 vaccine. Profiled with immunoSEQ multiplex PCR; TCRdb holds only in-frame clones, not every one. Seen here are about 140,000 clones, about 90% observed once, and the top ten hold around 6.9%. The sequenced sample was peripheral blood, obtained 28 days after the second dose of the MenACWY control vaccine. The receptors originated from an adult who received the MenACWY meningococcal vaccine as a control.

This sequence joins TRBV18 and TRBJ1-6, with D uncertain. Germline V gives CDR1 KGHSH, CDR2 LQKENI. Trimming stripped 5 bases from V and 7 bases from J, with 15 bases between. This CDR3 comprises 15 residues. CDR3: CASSGWEQENSPLHF. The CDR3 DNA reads TGTGCCAGCTCAGGGTGGGAGCAAGAAAATTCACCCCTCCACTTT.

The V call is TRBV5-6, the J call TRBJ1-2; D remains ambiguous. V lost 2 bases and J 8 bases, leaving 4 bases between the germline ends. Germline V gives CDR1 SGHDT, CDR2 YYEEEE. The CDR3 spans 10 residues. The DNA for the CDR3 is TGTGCCAGCAGCTTAGGGGGCTACACCTTC. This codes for CASSLGGYTF. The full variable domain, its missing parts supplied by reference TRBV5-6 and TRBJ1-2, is DAGVTQSPTHLIKTRGQQVTLRCSPKSGHDTVSWYQQALGQGPQFIFQYYEEEERQRGNFPDRFSGHQFPNYSSELNVNALLLGDSALYLCASSLGGYTFGSGTRLTVV.

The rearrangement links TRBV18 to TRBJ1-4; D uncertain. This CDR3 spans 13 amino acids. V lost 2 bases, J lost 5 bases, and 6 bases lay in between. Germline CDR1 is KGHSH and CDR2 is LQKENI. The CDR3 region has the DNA TGTGCCAGCTCACCAGGGGAAAATGAAAAACTGTTTTTT. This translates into CASSPGENEKLFF. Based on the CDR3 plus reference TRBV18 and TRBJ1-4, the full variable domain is NAGVMQNPRHLVRRRGQEARLRCSPMKGHSHVYWYRQLPEEGLKFMVYLQKENIIDESGMPKERFSAEFPKEGPSILRIQQVVRGDSAAYFCASSPGENEKLFFGSGTQLSVL.

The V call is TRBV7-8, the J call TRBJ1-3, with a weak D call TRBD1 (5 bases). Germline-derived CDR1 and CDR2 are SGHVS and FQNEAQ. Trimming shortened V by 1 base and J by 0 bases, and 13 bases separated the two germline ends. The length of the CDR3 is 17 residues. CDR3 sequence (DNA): TGTGCCAGCAGCTTAGGGCAGGGCCGGGTCTCTGGAAACACCATATATTTT. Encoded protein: CASSLGQGRVSGNTIYF.

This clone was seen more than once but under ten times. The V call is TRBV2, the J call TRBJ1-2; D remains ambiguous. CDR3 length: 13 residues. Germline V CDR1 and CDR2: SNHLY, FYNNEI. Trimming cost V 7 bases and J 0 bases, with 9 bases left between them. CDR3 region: CASTPKTNYGYTF. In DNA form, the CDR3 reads TGTGCCAGCACTCCAAAAACTAACTATGGCTACACCTTC.